This TCR beta chain was found in a study of blood T cells in healthy people across ages. Trimming pared 5 bases from V and 7 bases from J, leaving 21 bases between. The CDR3 runs to 16 residues. Caucasian, healthy and from Russia, the donors were aged between roughly 6 and 95. Findings and limits, study-wide: It was not possible, with unsorted PBMCs, to conclusively compare naive and antigen-experienced cells.

A second PCR of 7 to 11 cycles used a sample-barcoded 5' primer and a J-beta primer mix. Any given sample supplied a minimum of 2.5 million CDR3-containing paired-end reads. TCRdb used MiXCR to reprocess the 5' RACE reads, holding one entry per CDR3 protein. The sample contains more than 1,400,000 distinct CDR3 sequences, approximately 38% of which appear only once. As regards this clonotype: Its specificity is not known.

This clonotype originated in a woman aged 18 to 35 in good health. Input material: blood. The chain combines TRBV12-3 or TRBV12-4 with TRBJ2-1; no definite D call. The CDR3 reads CASSLRPHETWNEQFF. In nucleotides, the CDR3 is TGTGCCAGCAGTCTAAGACCCCACGAGACTTGGAATGAGCAGTTCTTC.